This TCR beta chain was found in a study of blood T cell repertoires in COVID-19. Repertoires were generated with immunoSEQ multiplex PCR, while TCRdb's copy carries only in-frame clones and drops some. The sample includes roughly 100,000 clones, roughly 92% seen only once; the top ten take more than 1.5%. The CDR3 sequence is 15 residues long. Trimming cost V 5 bases and J 5 bases, with 17 bases left between them. CDR1 KGHDR and CDR2 SFDVKD come from the germline V gene. Sequenced: peripheral blood. This sequence joins TRBV24-1 and TRBJ1-2; D gene uncertain. This TCR was sampled from a woman in her fifties or sixties with COVID-19, enrolled during active disease. The CDR3 reads CATSGVLGSSYGYTF. For the CDR3, the DNA is TGTGCCACCAGTGGGGTCCTGGGGAGCAGTTATGGCTACACCTTC.